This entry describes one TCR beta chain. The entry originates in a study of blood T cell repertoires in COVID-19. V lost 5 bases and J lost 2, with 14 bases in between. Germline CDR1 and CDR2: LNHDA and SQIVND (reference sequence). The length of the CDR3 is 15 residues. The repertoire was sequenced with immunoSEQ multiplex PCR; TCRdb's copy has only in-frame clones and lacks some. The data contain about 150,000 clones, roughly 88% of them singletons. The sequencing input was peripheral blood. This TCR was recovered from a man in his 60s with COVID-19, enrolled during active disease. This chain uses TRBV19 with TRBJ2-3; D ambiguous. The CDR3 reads CASSPSLDSTDTQYF. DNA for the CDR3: TGTGCCAGTAGTCCCTCTTTAGACTCCACAGATACGCAGTATTTT.